This T cell receptor (beta chain) was found in a study of blood T cell repertoires in COVID-19. Overall study context: Samples representing acute and convalescent COVID-19 were sourced from the United States, Italy and Spain. T cells, B-cell-depleted T cells, or PBMCs provided the cDNA or gDNA that served as material.

This CDR3 has 13 amino acids. Looked up from germline, CDR1 is GTSNPN and CDR2 is SVGIG (reference sequence). V gave up 7 bases and J gave up 3 bases; unmatched junction bases: 5. Original processing methods: Amplified reference gene primers provided the basis for estimating nucleated cell counts. The protocol was immunoSEQ multiplex PCR, while the TCRdb copy is restricted to in-frame clones and leaves out a portion. That table is the source of V, J and clone size, and D and trimming were worked out from the DNA. The sample shows under 60,000 clones, over 90% of them seen only once. The clonotype was recovered from a man aged 45-60 years with acute or convalescent COVID-19. The chain carries TRBV30 and TRBJ2-1, with 8 bases identical to TRBD1. The sample was peripheral blood. CDR3 DNA sequence: TGTGCCTTCCGGGACAGGAACTACAATGAGCAGTTCTTC. The encoded protein is CAFRDRNYNEQFF.